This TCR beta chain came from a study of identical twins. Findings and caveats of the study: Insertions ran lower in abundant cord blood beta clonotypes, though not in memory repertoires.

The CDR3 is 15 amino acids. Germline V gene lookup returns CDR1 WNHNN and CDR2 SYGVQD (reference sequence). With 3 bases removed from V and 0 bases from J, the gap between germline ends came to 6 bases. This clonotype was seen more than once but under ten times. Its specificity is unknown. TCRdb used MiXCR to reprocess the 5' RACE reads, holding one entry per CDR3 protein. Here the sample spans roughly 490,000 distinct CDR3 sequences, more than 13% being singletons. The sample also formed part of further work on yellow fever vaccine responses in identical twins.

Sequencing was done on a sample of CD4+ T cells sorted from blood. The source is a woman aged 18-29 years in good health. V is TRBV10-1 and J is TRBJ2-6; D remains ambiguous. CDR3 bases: TGCGCCAGCAGTGACTTCAGCTCTGGGGCCAACGTCCTGACTTTC. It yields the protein CASSDFSSGANVLTF.